The present T cell receptor beta chain was sequenced within a study of PD-1 blockade in classical Hodgkin lymphoma. Noted time point: cycle 4 day 1 (C4D1), after more than 5 weeks of nivolumab. Every single patient, without exception, relapsed after autologous stem cell transplantation, and brentuximab vedotin exposure varied. The table came from immunoSEQ multiplex PCR; TCRdb's copy has only in-frame clones and leaves some out. Among around 24,000 clones listed, over 65% were seen once. The V end was cut by 2 bases, the J end by 7 bases, with 14 bases between. This CDR3 is 15 amino acids long. Germline loops: CDR1 LNHNV, CDR2 YYDKDF (reference sequence).

The sequencing used peripheral blood mononuclear cells (PBMCs), collected before the fourth cycle of nivolumab. The TCR was taken from a human donor with classical Hodgkin lymphoma. J is TRBJ1-4 and V is TRBV15, with TRBD1 as a possible D gene (5 bases). The DNA of the CDR3 is TGTGCCACCAGCAGACCCTTAACAGGTTTTGAAAAACTGTTTTTT. Translation gives CATSRPLTGFEKLFF.